These 26 T cell receptor beta chains share one sample of origin, sequenced in a study of memory CD4+ T cells and cytomegalovirus serostatus. Sequencing used immunoSEQ multiplex PCR; TCRdb keeps in-frame clones, though not all of them. The table has some 48,000 clones, roughly 80% seen once. Single viable CD3+CD4+CD8-CD45RO+ cells were sorted as the memory CD4+ T cells. The specimen was memory CD4+ T cells from blood. The receptors derive from an adult in good health and CMV-seronegative.

CDR3 sequence (DNA): TGTGCCAGCAGTCCTTCGAGGCTCGGGGCCAACGTCCTGACTTTC. Residues: CASSPSRLGANVLTF. V usage is TRBV6-4 and J usage is TRBJ2-6; no clear D. V shed 5 bases and J shed 4 bases, with 12 bases lying between them. CDR3 length: 15 amino acids. CDR1 is MRHNA, CDR2 SNTAGT, per germline.

The rearrangement uses TRBV9 and TRBJ1-2, with D perhaps matching TRBD1 (5 bases). This CDR3 spans 14 amino acids. With 0 bases removed from V and 1 base from J, the gap between germline ends came to 7 bases. Germline values: CDR1 SGDLS, CDR2 YYNGEE. CDR3 coding DNA: TGTGCCAGCAGCGTAGGGGGGGTTAACTATGGCTACACCTTC. Its protein is CASSVGGVNYGYTF.

V gene TRBV29-1 combines with J gene TRBJ2-1, with TRBD2 matching 13 bases. The CDR3 runs to 13 residues. Trimming at V came to 7 bases and at J to 9 bases, leaving 6 bases not matched to a gene. Germline lookup yields CDR1 SQVTM and CDR2 ANQGSEA. In DNA, the CDR3 is TGCAGCGCCGGACTAGCGGGAGTCGGTGAGCAGTTCTTC. Its protein is CSAGLAGVGEQFF.

This clone was observed a few times. The rearrangement links TRBV5-1 to TRBJ1-2; 11 nucleotides line up with TRBD1. This CDR3 comprises 14 residues. V dropped 0 bases and J dropped 13; count of bases not matched to a gene: 8. The germline CDR1 and CDR2 sequences are SGHRS and YFSETQ. The CDR3 loop is CASSLAGDRGSGTF. The DNA of the CDR3 is TGCGCCAGCAGCTTGGCCGGGGACAGGGGGTCGGGCACCTTC.

This chain connects TRBV19 to TRBJ2-5; the D is unclear. Germline loops: CDR1 LNHDA, CDR2 SQIVND (reference sequence). The V and J ends lost 5 bases and 5 bases respectively, with 18 bases between them. CDR3 length: 15 amino acids. The CDR3, as DNA: TGTGCCAGTAGTTTCCGGGCCCAAGGGTGGGAGACCCAGTACTTC. Protein: CASSFRAQGWETQYF.

The chain recombines TRBV6-6 with TRBJ2-7; D uncertain. Germline V lookup: CDR1 MNHNY, CDR2 SVGAGI (reference sequence). Trimming cost V 2 bases and J 7 bases, with 15 bases left between them. The CDR3 loop spans 14 amino acids. The CDR3 here is CASSYQPLLGEQYF. For the CDR3, the DNA is TGTGCCAGCAGTTACCAACCGCTACTCGGAGAGCAGTACTTC.

This clone was observed a single time. The chain recombines TRBV19 with TRBJ2-3, with D perhaps matching TRBD2 (6 bases). The germline gives CDR1 LNHDA, CDR2 SQIVND (reference sequence). The length of the CDR3 is 15 residues. V lost 6 bases and J lost 1, with 14 bases in between. The CDR3 bases are TGTGCCAGTAGCCTGGGACTCTACCGCACAGATACGCAGTATTTT. This sequence encodes CASSLGLYRTDTQYF.

This clone is a singleton in its sample. The chain links TRBV28 to TRBJ2-1; D is perhaps TRBD2 (6 bases). V lost 2 bases and J 1 base, leaving 9 bases between the germline ends. The V gene's germline CDR1 is MDHEN and CDR2 SYDVKM. The CDR3 length is 15 residues. The CDR3 spells CASSLGGNSYNEQFF. Here the CDR3 DNA reads TGTGCCAGCAGTTTAGGAGGGAATTCCTACAATGAGCAGTTCTTC.

V usage is TRBV19 and J usage is TRBJ2-1; the D is unclear. There are 15 residues in the CDR3. Germline loops: CDR1 LNHDA, CDR2 SQIVND (reference sequence). Trimming left V 7 bases short and J 0 bases short, with 13 bases between. CDR3 in amino acids: CASTPRTSSYNEQFF. CDR3 nucleotide sequence: TGTGCCAGTACCCCGCGGACGAGCTCCTACAATGAGCAGTTCTTC. The full variable domain, its missing parts supplied by reference TRBV19 and TRBJ2-1, is DGGITQSPKYLFRKEGQNVTLSCEQNLNHDAMYWYRQDPGQGLRLIYYSQIVNDFQKGDIAEGYSVSREKKESFPLTVTSAQKNPTAFYLCASTPRTSSYNEQFFGPGTRLTVL.

This clone came up a few times. The rearrangement joins TRBV6-5 to TRBJ2-3; TRBD2 matches 10 bases. The CDR3 sequence is 13 residues long. Germline V gene data show CDR1 as MNHEY and CDR2 as SVGAGI. The V and J ends lost 6 bases and 3 bases, in that order; junction bases with no gene match: 0. This chain's CDR3 is CASRTSGTDTQYF. The CDR3 nucleotides read TGTGCCAGCAGGACTAGCGGGACAGATACGCAGTATTTT.

This sequence joins TRBV2 and TRBJ1-6; 10 bases fit TRBD1. V shed 5 bases and J 0 bases; nucleotides not matched to a gene: 4. Germline lookup yields CDR1 SNHLY and CDR2 FYNNEI. The length of the CDR3 is 17 residues. The CDR3 DNA follows: TGTGCCAGCAGTCCGGGACAGGGGAGCTCCTATAATTCACCCCTCCACTTT. Translating it yields CASSPGQGSSYNSPLHF.

The CDR3 is CASSELQRHEQYF. CDR3 nucleotide sequence: TGTGCCAGCAGTGAATTACAGCGACACGAGCAGTACTTC. This chain connects TRBV6-1 to TRBJ2-7; D not resolved. The V end was cut by 2 bases, the J end by 5 bases, with 10 bases between. The CDR3 runs to 13 residues. Germline V gives CDR1 MNHNS, CDR2 SASEGT.

The J gene is TRBJ2-7, the V gene TRBV5-5, with a weak D call TRBD2 (6 bases). The germline V gene encodes CDR1 SGHKS and CDR2 YYEKEE (reference sequence). V dropped 4 bases and J dropped 5 bases, with 19 bases sitting between them. The CDR3 runs 15 residues. The CDR3, as DNA: TGTGCCAGCAGCCCTGGGCTAGCGATTAACCACGAGCAGTACTTC. It translates to CASSPGLAINHEQYF.

This clone was detected a few times. This chain connects TRBV7-8 to TRBJ2-7; no clear D gene. CDR1 and CDR2 from the germline V gene are SGHVS and FQNEAQ. With 1 base removed from V and 5 bases from J, the gap between germline ends came to 9 bases. The CDR3 runs to 13 residues. In DNA, the CDR3 is TGTGCCAGCAGCTTAGACGGCGGCCACGAGCAGTACTTC. Protein: CASSLDGGHEQYF.

CDR3 in amino acids: CASSLGYEQYF. The CDR3 DNA reads as TGTGCCAGCAGTTTGGGATACGAGCAGTACTTC. The rearrangement uses TRBV28 and TRBJ2-7; no firm D call. Trimming took 3 bases from V and 4 from J, leaving 4 bases between them. CDR1 is MDHEN, CDR2 SYDVKM, per germline. The CDR3 runs 11 residues.

In its sample, this clone was seen a few times. The rearrangement links TRBV7-9 to TRBJ2-7; D remains unclear. Germline loops: CDR1 SEHNR, CDR2 FQNEAQ (reference sequence). This CDR3 has 12 residues. V was clipped by 5 bases and J by 8 bases, with 13 bases between them. CDR3 DNA: TGTGCCAGCAGCAAAACCACAGATCAGCAGTACTTC. As protein: CASSKTTDQQYF.

The V gene is TRBV10-3, the J gene TRBJ2-3, with a tentative D call TRBD1 (5 bases). This CDR3 spans 17 amino acids. Germline-derived CDR1 and CDR2 are ENHRY and SYGVKD. V was shortened by 2 bases and J by 0 bases, with 15 bases between the two germline ends. For the CDR3, the DNA is TGTGCCATCAGTGAGCCCCTAGGAAGGGGAAGCACAGATACGCAGTATTTT. Protein sequence: CAISEPLGRGSTDTQYF.

The V and J genes are TRBV28 and TRBJ1-1; maybe TRBD1 (5 bases). The V gene's germline CDR1 is MDHEN and CDR2 SYDVKM. The V gene lost 3 bases and the J gene lost 6 bases, with 11 bases spanning the gap. The CDR3 is made up of 13 amino acids. CDR3 in amino acids: CASSLGPFAEAFF. DNA of the CDR3: TGTGCCAGCAGTTTGGGGCCCTTCGCTGAAGCTTTCTTT.

The rearrangement links TRBV19 to TRBJ2-7; 9 nucleotides agree with TRBD1. Germline CDR1 is LNHDA and CDR2 is SQIVND (reference sequence). V lost 3 bases, J lost 5 bases, and 8 bases stayed unmatched. This CDR3 spans 15 amino acids. Here the CDR3 DNA reads TGTGCCAGTAGTATGGAGGGACAGGGAATCCACGAGCAGTACTTC. Translation gives CASSMEGQGIHEQYF.

This clone was seen just once. The chain combines TRBV6-1 with TRBJ1-5; a weak D match, TRBD1 (5 bases). This CDR3 spans 15 amino acids. The V end was cut by 5 bases, the J end by 4 bases, with 15 bases between. CDR1 and CDR2 from the germline V gene are MNHNS and SASEGT. CDR3 coding DNA: TGTGCCAGCAGTCAGGTCGGGGGAAAGAATCAGCCCCAGCATTTT. Encoded protein: CASSQVGGKNQPQHF.

This clone occurred a few times. In DNA, the CDR3 is TGTGCCAGCAGTTTAGTTACAGGGGGCAACACCGGGGAGCTGTTTTTT. The encoded protein is CASSLVTGGNTGELFF. The chain carries TRBV27 and TRBJ2-2, with TRBD1 matching over 9 bases. Germline lookup yields CDR1 MNHEY and CDR2 SMNVEV (reference sequence). CDR3 length: 16 residues. V shed 2 bases and J 2 bases; nucleotides not matched to a gene: 3.

The chain carries TRBV5-4 and TRBJ2-7; 7 bases line up with TRBD1. This CDR3 is 14 amino acids long. V dropped 3 bases and J dropped 5; count of bases not matched to a gene: 8. Germline V lookup: CDR1 SGHNT, CDR2 YYREEE (reference sequence). DNA for the CDR3: TGTGCCAGCAGCTCCCGACAGGGATCCCACGAGCAGTACTTC. As protein: CASSSRQGSHEQYF.

This rearrangement joins TRBV18 to TRBJ1-1; D remains ambiguous. The germline V gene encodes CDR1 KGHSH and CDR2 LQKENI. The CDR3 is made up of 12 amino acids. V was shortened by 6 bases and J by 2 bases, with 7 bases between the two germline ends. The CDR3 DNA reads as TGTGCCAGCTCCCTCGTAAACACTGAAGCTTTCTTT. It translates to CASSLVNTEAFF.

The V gene is TRBV28, the J gene TRBJ2-7, with 9 bases matching TRBD2. This CDR3 is built from 15 residues. Germline trimming cut 6 bases from V and 3 bases from J; bases unmatched to any gene: 9. The V gene's germline CDR1 is MDHEN and CDR2 SYDVKM. The CDR3 nucleotides read TGTGCCAGCAGACCCCCGGGACTAGCCCTCTACGAGCAGTACTTC. Residues: CASRPPGLALYEQYF.

The chain couples TRBV10-3 to TRBJ2-3; D uncertain. This CDR3 has 15 residues. Germline V gene lookup returns CDR1 ENHRY and CDR2 SYGVKD. Trimming took off 1 base at V and 0 bases at J, with 8 bases between the two ends. CDR3 DNA sequence: TGTGCCATCAGTGAGTTTGCGGCGAGCACAGATACGCAGTATTTT. Protein product: CAISEFAASTDTQYF.

The gene calls are TRBV7-2 and TRBJ2-3; D may match TRBD1 or TRBD2 (5 bases each). Germline-derived CDR1 and CDR2 are SGHTA and FQGNSA. Trimming removed 2 bases at V and 5 bases at J, with 14 bases between. This CDR3 comprises 15 residues. CDR3 region: CASSLNGGTGDTQYF. The CDR3 DNA reads TGTGCCAGCAGCTTAAACGGTGGGACGGGAGATACGCAGTATTTT. Looking up the rest from reference TRBV7-2 and TRBJ2-3 gives the full variable domain: GAGVSQSPSNKVTEKGKDVELRCDPISGHTALYWYRQSLGQGLEFLIYFQGNSAPDKSGLPSDRFSAERTGGSVSTLTIQRTQQEDSAVYLCASSLNGGTGDTQYFGPGTRLTVL.